These 3 T cell receptor beta chains share one sample of origin, sequenced in a study of T cells in localized non-small cell lung cancer (dated by TCRdb to 2020 to 2021). The library was produced with the immunoSEQ multiplex PCR assay. The source is immuneACCESS, and TCRdb retained only in-frame sequences with V and J called. Part of the clones is not carried over; for the studies checked, unresolved V genes explain less than half of this, and the remainder is unexplained. A total of some 19,000 clones appear in this sample, 85% to 95% of them only once. Around 4% of the sample is taken by the ten largest. The specimen was peripheral blood, collected before any cancer treatment. The origin of the receptors is a male donor at least 60 years old with stage I squamous cell lung carcinoma.

This rearrangement joins TRBV19 to TRBJ1-5, with D possibly TRBD1 on 6 matching bases. Per the germline V gene, CDR1 is LNHDA and CDR2 is SQIVND (reference sequence). CDR3 length: 15 amino acids. The CDR3 reads CGGGGGAAGNQPQHF. In DNA form, the CDR3 reads TGTGGTGGAGGCGGGGGGGCCGCGGGCAATCAGCCCCAGCATTTT. The full variable domain, with the rest looked up from reference TRBV19 and TRBJ1-5, is DGGITQSPKYLFRKEGQNVTLSCEQNLNHDAMYWYRQDPGQGLRLIYYSQIVNDFQKGDIAEGYSVSREKKESFPLTVTSAQKNPTAFYLCGGGGGAAGNQPQHFGDGTRLSIL.

V usage is TRBV18 and J usage is TRBJ2-7; D gene uncertain. Germline assignment: CDR1 KGHSH and CDR2 LQKENI. Trimming removed 0 bases from V and 1 base from J, with 10 bases in between. The CDR3 loop spans 15 amino acids. CDR3 region: CASSPPSLGSYEQYF. The CDR3, as DNA: TGTGCCAGCTCACCACCGAGCTTGGGGTCCTACGAGCAGTACTTC.

The rearrangement uses TRBV10-3 and TRBJ1-1; TRBD1 is a possible D gene (5 bases). CDR1 is ENHRY, CDR2 SYGVKD, per germline. V lost 10 bases and J 1 base, leaving 13 bases between the germline ends. The CDR3 runs 13 residues. The CDR3 DNA is TGTGCCACCAACTGGGGCTCGAACACTGAAGCTTTCTTT. This gives the protein CATNWGSNTEAFF.